The present T cell receptor beta chain was sequenced within a study of blood T cell repertoires in COVID-19 (dated by TCRdb to 2018 to 2020). Broadly, across the study: The collaborator samples originated in the United States, Italy and Spain and spanned the acute and convalescent phases of COVID-19. Sample metadata almost always included a de-identified subject ID, COVID-19 status, age in years and sex. Samples came from the ongoing ImmuneRACE study (first 160 participants) plus 1,254 subjects from 6 global collaborators. The dataset comprised deeply sampled blood TCRbeta repertoires from subjects exposed to, actively infected with, or recovered from COVID-19. The repertoires were released in a freely available public database meant as a resource for research on the immune response to SARS-CoV-2. The prospective study material was composed of cDNA or gDNA derived from T cells, B-cell-depleted T cells, or PBMCs. Where HLA class I and class II types were available, the types were taken from metadata supplied by the sample provider, not from assay-based typing. The study at large found these results: How much clinical and demographic metadata was included differed by source and by participant, and the metadata was provided uncurated.

TCRbeta CDR3 regions were amplified from genomic DNA using the immunoSEQ Assay, a bias-controlled multiplex PCR. On the authors' methods: Within the assay, amplification of reference gene primers was used to estimate how many nucleated cells each sample contained. Sequence reads were collapsed and filtered to measure the absolute abundance of every unique TCRbeta CDR3 rearrangement. For each sample, productive Simpson clonality was calculated by taking the square root of Simpson's diversity index across productive rearrangements. TCRdb mirrors the immuneACCESS table, restricted to in-frame sequences. Some clones are absent from its copies; in checked studies, under half trace to an unresolved V gene, and the reason for the others is unknown. That table furnishes V, J and clone size, whereas the DNA furnished D and trimming. The sample data list about 180,000 clones, and around 90% of these were observed just once. The top ten clonotypes cover about 8.4% of the sample.

Enrolling through a virtual design, the prospective study's participants ranged in age from roughly 18 to 100 years and lived across some 23 United States geographic areas. Cohort assignment in the prospective study relied on participant-reported clinical history from a screening survey and a study questionnaire. For ImmuneRACE Cohort 3, a participant was defined as recovered based on two consecutive negative NP/OP PCR tests, clearance by a healthcare professional, or resolution of symptoms. Each participant in the prospective study had whole blood, serum and a nasopharyngeal or oropharyngeal swab collected by mobile phlebotomists. Additional blood draws and questionnaires over an approximately two-month period could optionally be provided by prospective study participants. Prospective study blood samples were shipped either frozen or at room temperature before DNA extraction. V gives up 2 bases and J gives up 3 bases, and the segment between their germline ends measures 6 bases. CDR1 SGHKS and CDR2 YYEKEE are derived from the germline V gene (reference sequence). Inclusive of the bounding cysteine and phenylalanine, the CDR3 is 14 residues long. CDR3 DNA only is kept here, 42 bases in frame from base 1.

As regards this clone: There is no known antigen for this receptor. Per-base quality was not reported, and no clone a single base away is much larger than it.

The TCR comes from a woman between 18 and 30 years old who had recovered from COVID-19. The V and J segments used are TRBV5-5 and TRBJ1-6; the D gene is perhaps TRBD1, from 5 matching bases. The specimen sequenced was PBMCs or T cells enriched from blood (not recorded which). The sequenced DNA is TGTGCCAGCAGCTTAACAGGCTATAATTCACCCCTCCACTTT. Translated, it gives CASSLTGYNSPLHF.